Presented here are 15 T cell receptor beta chains from one specimen sequenced in a study of shared clonotypes between healthy human individuals. Clones were sequenced by immunoSEQ multiplex PCR, and TCRdb holds only the in-frame ones, with some missing. The sample carries fewer than 400,000 clones, 74% recorded once. Sequencing used memory CD4+ T cells sorted from blood. As for subset: CD45RA-negative fraction. The origin of the receptors is a young man in good health.

About this clone: Additional DNA sequences in this sample encode the identical CDR3. The rearrangement links TRBV7-2 to TRBJ2-1; tentative D call: TRBD1 (6 bases). Germline V CDR1 and CDR2: SGHTA, FQGNSA. This CDR3 contains 15 residues. With 1 base removed from V and 3 bases from J, the gap between germline ends came to 10 bases. The CDR3 loop reads CASSLVRGNYNEQFF. CDR3 DNA: TGTGCCAGCAGCTTAGTTAGGGGGAACTACAATGAGCAGTTCTTC.

V and J are TRBV2 and TRBJ2-1; D may be TRBD1 (5 bases). The CDR3 is 15 residues long. Germline lookup yields CDR1 SNHLY and CDR2 FYNNEI. V was shortened by 4 bases and J by 8 bases, with 18 bases between the two germline ends. The CDR3 sequence: CASSAQGSTADEQFF. The CDR3 DNA sequence: TGTGCCAGCAGTGCTCAGGGATCCACGGCGGATGAGCAGTTCTTC.

This clone came up once. The chain couples TRBV7-9 to TRBJ2-7; weak D call: TRBD2 (5 bases). Germline CDR1 and CDR2: SEHNR and FQNEAQ (reference sequence). Trimming took off 6 bases at V and 6 bases at J, with 15 bases between the two ends. The CDR3 length is 13 residues. CDR3 nucleotide sequence: TGTGCCAGCAGTACCAGCGGAACCGCCGAGCAGTACTTC. It is translated as CASSTSGTAEQYF.

This clone appeared many times. The chain recombines TRBV18 with TRBJ2-5; 8 nucleotides match TRBD1. CDR3 length equals 14 residues. The J segment lost 5 bases and the V segment lost 4 bases, leaving 6 bases of the junction unmatched. In germline, CDR1 is KGHSH, CDR2 LQKENI. The CDR3 nucleotides are TGTGCCAGCTCACGGACAGGGTCGTCGGAGACCCAGTACTTC. Translation: CASSRTGSSETQYF.

The chain carries TRBV28 and TRBJ2-2; D call uncertain. V was clipped by 2 bases and J by 2 bases, with 9 bases between them. The CDR3 is made up of 15 amino acids. Per germline, CDR1 MDHEN and CDR2 SYDVKM. This CDR3 is CASSLRRPNTGELFF. As DNA, the CDR3 is TGTGCCAGCAGTTTAAGGCGGCCCAACACCGGGGAGCTGTTTTTT.

The CDR3 DNA follows: TGTGCCAGCAGCTCGGAGGATACGCAGTATTTT. This sequence encodes CASSSEDTQYF. This sequence joins TRBV7-9 and TRBJ2-3, with no clear D. Germline V CDR1 and CDR2: SEHNR, FQNEAQ (reference sequence). This CDR3 is 11 amino acids long. V dropped 4 bases and J dropped 6 bases, with 5 bases sitting between them.

This chain uses TRBV6-1 with TRBJ1-1; D call uncertain. Germline lookup yields CDR1 MNHNS and CDR2 SASEGT. Trimming took off 5 bases at V and 1 base at J, with 11 bases between the two ends. The CDR3 is 14 residues long. CDR3 sequence: CASSFDPGNTEAFF. In nucleotides, the CDR3 is TGTGCCAGCAGTTTCGACCCAGGGAACACTGAAGCTTTCTTT.

The V call is TRBV5-1, the J call TRBJ2-2; D ambiguous. CDR1 is SGHRS, CDR2 YFSETQ, per germline. The CDR3 loop spans 14 amino acids. V was cut by 4 bases and J by 7 bases, with 14 bases left in between. The CDR3 DNA reads as TGCGCCAGCAGCCCGGAGCCTGGGAACGGGGAGCTGTTTTTT. Translated, it gives CASSPEPGNGELFF. Using reference TRBV5-1 and TRBJ2-2 for the parts outside the CDR3, the full variable domain is KAGVTQTPRYLIKTRGQQVTLSCSPISGHRSVSWYQQTPGQGLQFLFEYFSETQRNKGNFPGRFSGRQFSNSRSEMNVSTLELGDSALYLCASSPEPGNGELFFGEGSRLTVL.

This sequence joins TRBV6-1 and TRBJ2-7; the D is unclear. Looked up from germline, CDR1 is MNHNS and CDR2 is SASEGT. The V gene lost 0 bases and the J gene lost 2 bases, with 8 bases spanning the gap. The CDR3 is 14 amino acids. CDR3 coding DNA: TGTGCCAGCAGTGAAGCCGTTGAAACCTACGAGCAGTACTTC. Protein product: CASSEAVETYEQYF.

The J gene is TRBJ2-1, the V gene TRBV27, with 10 nucleotides matching TRBD1. Germline V gene sequence: CDR1 MNHEY, CDR2 SMNVEV (reference sequence). The CDR3 has 18 amino acids. Unmatched junction bases numbered 9, after V lost 0 bases and J lost 4 bases. As DNA, the CDR3 is TGTGCCAGCAGTTTATCAAGGGGGTGGGACAGGGGATACAATGAGCAGTTCTTC. Its translation is CASSLSRGWDRGYNEQFF.

This chain links TRBV7-2 with TRBJ2-7; 9 positions match TRBD1. CDR1 SGHTA and CDR2 FQGNSA come from the germline V gene. V lost 4 bases, J lost 4 bases, and 2 bases stayed unmatched. The CDR3 is made up of 13 amino acids. CDR3 residues: CASSSGTGYEQYF. The CDR3 coding sequence is TGTGCCAGCAGCTCCGGGACAGGGTACGAGCAGTACTTC.

The genes are TRBV9 and TRBJ1-1; tentatively, D is TRBD1 (6 bases). The germline V gene has CDR1 SGDLS and CDR2 YYNGEE. This CDR3 spans 13 amino acids. V gave up 6 bases and J gave up 8 bases, with 17 bases separating them. The CDR3 is CASNRDGTYEAFF. The CDR3 DNA reads TGTGCCAGCAACAGGGACGGAACTTACGAAGCTTTCTTT.

The sample holds a few counts of this clone. The J gene is TRBJ1-1, the V gene TRBV4-1; D call uncertain. Germline CDR1 is MGHRA and CDR2 is YSYEKL. The CDR3 covers 13 residues. The germline V and J ends were trimmed by 3 bases and 1 base, with 6 bases remaining between them. The DNA for the CDR3 is TGCGCCAGCAGCCAGCTAACGAACACTGAAGCTTTCTTT. As protein: CASSQLTNTEAFF.

The chain is built from TRBV7-2 and TRBJ2-1, with TRBD2 matching over 8 bases. With V trimmed by 1 base and J by 7 bases, 9 bases remained unmatched. The CDR3 is 16 amino acids. Germline loops: CDR1 SGHTA, CDR2 FQGNSA. DNA of the CDR3: TGTGCCAGCAGCTTAGATGCGGGAGGCACTCCTAATGAGCAGTTCTTC. It is translated as CASSLDAGGTPNEQFF.

CDR3: CASSEAQYYEQYF. The DNA of the CDR3 is TGCGCCAGCAGTGAGGCCCAGTACTACGAGCAGTACTTC. V gene TRBV10-1 combines with J gene TRBJ2-7; D is ambiguous. The CDR3 covers 13 residues. Between the trimmed V and J ends, which lost 2 bases and 3 bases, there was a span of 8 bases. The germline gives CDR1 WNHNN, CDR2 SYGVQD (reference sequence).